This T cell receptor (beta chain) comes out of a study of beta chain features in type 1 diabetes. As for the study in general: Cell yields, gender and age were similar in healthy donors and patients.

Study conclusions and caveats: When Type 1 diabetes patients were examined, their TCRB CDR3s proved moderately but significantly shorter in all four CD4+ subsets.

Based on CD45RO/CCR7/CD25/CD127/CD95/CD27, CD4+ regulatory, stem cell-like memory, naive and central memory cells were sorted. The germline V gene encodes CDR1 SGHRS and CDR2 YFSETQ. The V gene lost 0 bases and the J gene lost 3 bases, with 9 bases spanning the gap. The CDR3 is 14 amino acids. cDNA synthesis used the whole RNA isolate, giving expressed TCRB sequences. The data were produced by immunoSEQ multiplex PCR, yet TCRdb's version contains in-frame clones alone and is incomplete. The sample has about 47,000 clones, roughly 48% seen once. This clone has just a few counts. Antigen unknown. The sequenced material came from stem cell memory CD4+ T cells from blood. The clonotype comes from a man aged 25-45 years with type 1 diabetes. J is TRBJ2-5 and V is TRBV5-1; no firm D call. This CDR3 reads CASSLGPPEETQYF. CDR3 coding DNA: TGCGCCAGCAGCTTGGGGCCCCCAGAAGAGACCCAGTACTTC.